This T cell receptor beta chain was identified during a study of blood T cell repertoires in COVID-19. Study in general: Collection of acute and convalescent COVID-19 samples took place in the United States, Italy and Spain. In each case, the material was cDNA or gDNA derived from T cells, B-cell-depleted T cells, or PBMCs.

Between the trimmed V and J ends, which lost 1 base and 7 bases, there was a span of 13 bases. Germline V gene lookup returns CDR1 SGHTA and CDR2 FQGTGA. This CDR3 is 14 amino acids long. The authors' processing: Estimated nucleated cell counts came from reference gene primer amplification. Method: immunoSEQ multiplex PCR; TCRdb's copy keeps in-frame clones and lacks some. The DNA was the basis for D and trimming; V, J and clone size are from that table. This sample has 90,000 to 100,000 clones, with 72% found just once. This receptor was taken from a woman aged 55-70 years in a cohort sampled during active or convalescent COVID-19. The chain has TRBV7-3 and TRBJ1-1, with D perhaps TRBD1 (6 bases). The sample was peripheral blood. The CDR3 DNA reads TGTGCCAGCAGCTTAAAGGCAGGGGCATATGAAGCTTTCTTT. It translates to CASSLKAGAYEAFF.